One and the same sample provided the 4 T cell receptor beta chains below, sequenced in a study of cytomegalovirus exposure and HLA in healthy donors. The PCR was carried out with 60 Vbeta primers and 13 Jbeta primers. Here immunoSEQ multiplex PCR was the method, and the copy in TCRdb shows in-frame clones only, minus some. Of about 110,000 clones in the sample, roughly 79% are singletons; the top ten hold roughly 1.2%. The specimen sequenced was PBMCs. All receptors derive from a man aged 40-49 years in good health and CMV-seronegative.

The V gene is TRBV27, the J gene TRBJ2-3; 11 nucleotides agree with TRBD1. The germline gives CDR1 MNHEY, CDR2 SMNVEV (reference sequence). The CDR3 is 15 residues long. V was clipped by 6 bases and J by 5 bases; unmatched bases: 7. The CDR3 DNA follows: TGTGCCAGCAGCGTCGGACAGGGGGCGGGAGATACGCAGTATTTT. It encodes CASSVGQGAGDTQYF.

The rearrangement joins TRBV7-6 to TRBJ2-7; 11 nucleotides align to TRBD2. The CDR3 loop spans 15 amino acids. Trimming cost V 2 bases and J 7 bases; bases outside gene matches: 7. Germline CDR1 reads SGHVS; CDR2 reads FNYEAQ. The chain's CDR3 is CASSLNQLAGEEQYF. The CDR3 nucleotides are TGTGCCAGCAGCTTAAATCAACTAGCGGGAGAAGAGCAGTACTTC.

As to this clone: Here the CDR3 omits its conserved ending phenylalanine or tryptophan, so a read error is the likely source. The chain couples TRBV5-8 to TRBJ1-2; D gene uncertain. This CDR3 has 13 amino acids. Germline CDR1 and CDR2: SGHTS and YDEGEE. Trimming removed 0 bases from V and 7 bases from J, with 10 bases in between. The CDR3 DNA is TGTGCCAGCAGCTTGGCCCCCAGCGGTGGCTACACCCTC. Residues: CASSLAPSGGYTL.

The V gene is TRBV5-1, the J gene TRBJ1-1; 10 bases map to TRBD1. Germline trimming cut 7 bases from V and 3 bases from J; bases unmatched to any gene: 12. CDR3 length: 16 amino acids. Germline V lookup: CDR1 SGHRS, CDR2 YFSETQ. The CDR3 reads CASVRTGTGVDTEAFF. The CDR3 DNA sequence: TGCGCCAGCGTCCGAACCGGGACAGGGGTTGACACTGAAGCTTTCTTT.